These T cell receptor beta chains were read from a single sample in a study of CD8 T cells in Susac syndrome. TCRdb re-called the immunoSEQ multiplex PCR reads with MiXCR, one entry per CDR3 protein. Of some 260,000 distinct CDR3 sequences in the sample, roughly 84% are singletons; the top ten hold around 0.12%. The specimen sequenced was CD8+ T cells from PBMCs. All receptors come from a human donor with multiple sclerosis. The CDR3 runs from the conserved cysteine through the conserved F or W. The D gene is left open where the match is weak. A clone size is listed for some rows: how often the clone was seen (once, few, many), or a class if it is expanded.

>-|TRBV11-2|TRBD2|TRBJ2-1
CASSLTSGALNEQFF
TGTGCCAGCAGCCTTACTAGCGGGGCCTTGAATGAGCAGTTCTTC
>once|TRBV11-2|TRBD1|TRBJ2-2
CASSLVGQGGTGELFF
TGTGCCAGCAGCTTAGTTGGACAGGGGGGCACCGGGGAGCTGTTTTTT
>-|TRBV20-1|-|TRBJ1-5
CSASAGPRTVSNQPQHF
TGCAGTGCTAGTGCTGGGCCTAGGACAGTTAGCAATCAGCCCCAGCATTTT
>-|TRBV27|-|TRBJ1-2
CASSTHSRSPYGYTF
TGTGCCAGCAGCACACATAGCCGGTCCCCTTATGGCTACACCTTC
>-|TRBV29-1|-|TRBJ2-1
CSVVAGEQFF
TGCAGCGTTGTTGCGGGTGAGCAGTTCTTC
>-|TRBV4-1|-|TRBJ2-7
CASSQEVGGEQYF
TGCGCCAGCAGCCAAGAAGTGGGGGGTGAGCAGTACTTC
>-|TRBV29-1|TRBD1|TRBJ2-6
CSARTRTGFGANVLTF
TGCAGCGCTCGAACCCGGACAGGGTTTGGGGCCAACGTCCTGACTTTC
>-|TRBV27|-|TRBJ1-2
CASSLNRIYGYTF
TGTGCCAGCAGTTTAAATAGAATCTATGGCTACACCTTC
>once|TRBV24-1|TRBD2|TRBJ2-2
CATLAENTGELFF
TGTGCCACTCTAGCGGAGAACACCGGGGAGCTGTTTTTT
>-|TRBV14|-|TRBJ2-2
CASSQEEKRAVDGELFF
TGTGCCAGCAGCCAAGAGGAAAAGCGAGCGGTAGACGGGGAGCTGTTTTTT
>-|TRBV28|-|TRBJ2-5
CASSGQGRETQYF
TGTGCCAGCAGTGGGCAGGGGAGGGAGACCCAGTACTTC
>-|TRBV5-4|-|TRBJ1-4
CASSLRTSTNEKLFF
TGTGCCAGCAGCCTAAGGACGTCAACTAATGAAAAACTGTTTTTT
>-|TRBV11-3|-|TRBJ2-5
CASSSPDGGETQYF
TGTGCCAGCAGCTCCCCCGACGGTGGGGAGACCCAGTACTTC
>-|TRBV4-1|-|TRBJ1-1
CASSQEGGTLNTEAFF
TGCGCCAGCAGCCAAGAGGGGGGGACACTGAACACTGAAGCTTTCTTT
>-|TRBV23-1|TRBD2|TRBJ2-2
CASILLRLAGGPGELFF
TGCGCCAGTATACTCCTGAGACTAGCGGGAGGGCCCGGGGAGCTGTTTTTT
>-|TRBV7-9|TRBD1|TRBJ2-7
CASSAGGTTSYEQYF
TGTGCCAGCAGCGCAGGGGGCACCACCTCCTACGAGCAGTACTTC
>-|TRBV27|TRBD1|TRBJ2-5
CASSSRRGRRETQYF
TGTGCCAGCAGTTCCCGCAGGGGGCGTCGAGAGACCCAGTACTTC
>few|TRBV7-6|-|TRBJ2-7
CASSFGGKYEQYF
TGTGCCAGCAGCTTCGGCGGGAAGTACGAGCAGTACTTC
>-|TRBV18|TRBD2|TRBJ2-5
CASSRIAGEGKTQYF
TGTGCCAGCTCAAGGATAGCGGGAGAAGGAAAGACCCAGTACTTC
>once|TRBV28|TRBD1|TRBJ1-5
CASSLLRGQETGNQPQHF
TGTGCCAGCAGCCTCCTTCGGGGACAGGAGACTGGCAATCAGCCCCAGCATTTT
>-|TRBV9|TRBD1|TRBJ2-3
CASSAPRVRTGLTDTQYF
TGTGCCAGCAGCGCCCCGCGGGTGAGGACAGGGCTCACAGATACGCAGTATTTT
>once|TRBV19|TRBD1|TRBJ2-7
CAGSIDRTGEQYF
TGTGCCGGTAGTATAGATCGGACAGGGGAGCAGTACTTC
>-|TRBV9|TRBD2|TRBJ2-7
CASSVGSGTAHEQYF
TGTGCCAGCAGCGTAGGAAGCGGGACCGCCCACGAGCAGTACTTC
>-|TRBV18|-|TRBJ1-2
CASSPGTHVYGYTF
TGTGCCAGCTCACCCGGGACACACGTCTATGGCTACACCTTC
>-|TRBV28|-|TRBJ2-1
CASRSRGVYNEQFF
TGTGCCAGCAGATCGCGCGGCGTCTACAATGAGCAGTTCTTC
>-|TRBV13|TRBD2|TRBJ2-7
CASSRSGRSYEQYF
TGTGCCAGCAGCCGTAGCGGGAGATCCTACGAGCAGTACTTC
>-|TRBV2|TRBD1|TRBJ2-7
CASLDRVEQYF
TGTGCCAGCCTGGACAGGGTCGAGCAGTACTTC
>-|TRBV9|TRBD2|TRBJ2-7
CASSVAGGTNYEQYF
TGTGCCAGCAGCGTAGCGGGGGGGACTAACTACGAGCAGTACTTC
>once|TRBV7-3|-|TRBJ2-7
CASSSSGGPDYEQYF
TGTGCCAGCAGCTCGTCCGGAGGGCCGGACTACGAGCAGTACTTC
>few|TRBV4-2|-|TRBJ1-5
CASSQARNQPQHF
TGTGCCAGCAGCCAAGCCCGGAATCAGCCCCAGCATTTT
>-|TRBV5-1|TRBD2|TRBJ2-1
CASSYFLAVPGNEQFF
TGCGCCAGCAGCTACTTTCTAGCGGTACCTGGAAATGAGCAGTTCTTC
>-|TRBV20-1|-|TRBJ2-2
CSAWDKDTGELFF
TGCAGTGCTTGGGACAAGGACACCGGGGAGCTGTTTTTT
>-|TRBV4-1|TRBD2|TRBJ2-2
CAGSQALAGDAGELFF
TGTGCCGGCAGCCAAGCGCTAGCGGGAGATGCCGGGGAGCTGTTTTTT
>-|TRBV4-2|TRBD2|TRBJ2-7
CASSQERLAVYEQYF
TGTGCCAGCAGCCAAGAAAGACTAGCGGTCTACGAGCAGTACTTC
>-|TRBV20-1|TRBD2|TRBJ2-3
CSAKSGSSSEDTQYF
TGCAGTGCTAAAAGCGGGAGCTCAAGCGAAGATACGCAGTATTTT
>-|TRBV9|-|TRBJ2-7
CASGGRREQYF
TGTGCCAGCGGGGGCAGGCGCGAGCAGTACTTC
>-|TRBV7-9|-|TRBJ2-3
CASSSSVARDTQYF
TGTGCCAGCAGCTCTTCGGTAGCGAGGGATACGCAGTATTTT
>-|TRBV9|-|TRBJ2-1
CASSVSTRDSHNEQFF
TGTGCCAGCAGCGTTTCGACGCGGGACAGCCACAATGAGCAGTTCTTC
>-|TRBV9|-|TRBJ2-2
CASSTGTTTNTGELFF
TGTGCCAGCAGCACAGGGACTACTACGAACACCGGGGAGCTGTTTTTT
>-|TRBV29-1|-|TRBJ1-2
CSVDSVARDYTF
TGCAGCGTTGATTCGGTCGCGCGTGACTACACCTTC
>-|TRBV25-1|-|TRBJ2-3
CASSESGTGFYPSTDTQYF
TGTGCCAGCAGTGAATCCGGGACTGGCTTCTATCCCAGCACAGATACGCAGTATTTT
>once|TRBV6-1|-|TRBJ2-3
CASSHYRVGTSTDTQYF
TGTGCCAGCAGCCACTACCGTGTCGGTACTAGCACAGATACGCAGTATTTT
>-|TRBV4-1|-|TRBJ2-7
CASSIGASVYEQYF
TGCGCCAGCAGCATCGGGGCTAGCGTCTACGAGCAGTACTTC
>-|TRBV2|-|TRBJ2-5
CASIGRRETQYF
TGTGCCAGCATCGGGCGGCGGGAGACCCAGTACTTC
>-|TRBV7-9|TRBD2|TRBJ2-1
CASSRLAGDYNEQFF
TGTGCCAGCAGCCGACTAGCGGGGGACTACAATGAGCAGTTCTTC
>-|TRBV5-4|TRBD1|TRBJ1-1
CASSFDRGRFFF
TGTGCCAGCAGTTTCGACAGGGGGCGTTTCTTCTTT
>-|TRBV3-1|-|TRBJ2-7
CASSQAETGQYF
TGTGCCAGCAGCCAAGCGGAAACCGGGCAGTACTTC
>once|TRBV12-5|-|TRBJ1-4
CASGLGASSNEKLFF
TGTGCTAGTGGTTTGGGTGCCAGCTCTAATGAAAAACTGTTTTTT
>-|TRBV19|-|TRBJ2-7
CASGPLYEQYF
TGTGCCAGTGGTCCGCTCTACGAGCAGTACTTC